The 20 T cell receptor beta chains presented below share a single source sample, sequenced in a study of T-cell reconstitution after alpha-beta-depleted transplantation in children. TCRbeta library preparation incorporated unique molecular identifiers. One entry per CDR3 protein, called by TCRdb with MiXCR from the PCR reads. Among 490,000 or so distinct CDR3 sequences, 9.5% to 15% were seen once, and the ten largest hold over 5.5%. Sequencing used PBMCs from the stem cell graft donor, obtained from the stem cell graft. Every receptor here comes from a human donor who donated a stem cell graft to a child with combined immunodeficiency.

As regards this clonotype: At one of its ends the junction is not consistent with the germline gene, which may arise from a read error. The genes are TRBV20-1 and TRBJ2-1; 9 bases agree with TRBD2. Germline assignment: CDR1 DFQATT and CDR2 SNEGSKA (reference sequence). CDR3 length: 15 residues. The CDR3 reads CSARGAGGSHNEQFF. In DNA form, the CDR3 reads TGCAGTGCTCGTGGAGCGGGAGGCTCCCACAATGAGCAGTTCTTC.

This clonotype has a count of ten or more. This chain uses TRBV12-3 or TRBV12-4 with TRBJ2-5, with D possibly matching TRBD2 (6 bases). With 0 bases removed from V and 4 bases from J, the gap between germline ends came to 9 bases. The CDR3 is 14 amino acids. CDR3: CASSLAGGAETQYF. As DNA, the CDR3 is TGTGCCAGCAGTTTAGCGGGGGGTGCAGAGACCCAGTACTTC.

This chain connects TRBV7-3 to TRBJ2-5, with 8 bases aligning to TRBD2. This CDR3 has 15 amino acids. Germline CDR1 and CDR2: SGHTA and FQGTGA. The V and J ends lost 5 bases and 2 bases, in that order; junction bases with no gene match: 7. CDR3 DNA: TGTGCCAGCAGCCCGAGCGGGGGCCGTCAAGAGACCCAGTACTTC. It encodes CASSPSGGRQETQYF.

This clonotype has a handful of counts. The chain carries TRBV18 and TRBJ2-7, with TRBD1 matching over 9 bases. CDR1 is KGHSH, CDR2 LQKENI, per germline. V gave up 3 bases and J gave up 3 bases; unmatched junction bases: 3. This CDR3 region has 14 residues. CDR3 coding DNA: TGTGCCAGCTCACCGGGACAGGGATACTACGAGCAGTACTTC. This encodes CASSPGQGYYEQYF.

This clonotype was found a few times. The CDR3 reads CASGRREVYNEQFF. The CDR3 nucleotides are TGTGCCAGCGGAAGGCGGGAGGTCTACAATGAGCAGTTCTTC. This chain joins TRBV6-1 and TRBJ2-1; TRBD2 agrees at 8 bases. Germline assignment: CDR1 MNHNS and CDR2 SASEGT. CDR3 size: 14 residues. Trimming cost V 8 bases and J 3 bases; bases outside gene matches: 6.

The rearrangement links TRBV7-8 to TRBJ2-1; 8 bases match TRBD2. The trim removed 0 bases at V and 7 bases at J, leaving 5 bases unmatched. The germline V gene encodes CDR1 SGHVS and CDR2 FQNEAQ. The CDR3 totals 15 residues. The DNA of the CDR3 is TGTGCCAGCAGCTTAGCCGGGAGGGCCGATAATGAGCAGTTCTTC. This encodes CASSLAGRADNEQFF.

This clonotype turned up a few times. V usage is TRBV7-8 and J usage is TRBJ2-7, with 7 positions matching TRBD1. Germline V gene data show CDR1 as SGHVS and CDR2 as FQNEAQ. The V segment lost 5 bases and the J segment 3 bases; nucleotides outside the gene matches: 10. This CDR3 comprises 15 residues. The CDR3 DNA is TGTGCCAGCAGCGACAGGGCTATGGGCATCTACGAGCAGTACTTC. Residues: CASSDRAMGIYEQYF. Full variable domain (outside the CDR3, taken from reference TRBV7-8 and TRBJ2-7): GAGVSQSPRYKVAKRGQDVALRCDPISGHVSLFWYQQALGQGPEFLTYFQNEAQLDKSGLPSDRFFAERPEGSVSTLKIQRTQQEDSAVYLCASSDRAMGIYEQYFGPGTRLTVT.

This clonotype turned up a few times. This chain connects TRBV12-3 or TRBV12-4 to TRBJ1-6, with a tentative D call TRBD1 (6 bases). Deletions cut 5 bases from V and 8 bases from J, with 13 bases between. There are 14 residues in the CDR3. This chain's CDR3 is CASSPTGTYSPLHF. CDR3 DNA sequence: TGTGCCAGCAGTCCGACAGGAACTTATTCACCCCTCCACTTT.

In this sample, this clonotype turned up a few times. The rearrangement joins TRBV9 to TRBJ2-1, with 9 bases matching TRBD2. This CDR3 is 19 amino acids long. The ends lost 0 bases at V and 0 bases at J; junction bases unmatched: 10. Germline CDR1 is SGDLS and CDR2 is YYNGEE. The CDR3 sequence is CASSVGGSGGASSYNEQFF. The CDR3 nucleotides are TGTGCCAGCAGCGTAGGAGGTAGCGGGGGAGCCAGCTCCTACAATGAGCAGTTCTTC.

This clonotype was seen only a few times. The chain recombines TRBV20-1 with TRBJ2-3, with 9 bases lining up with TRBD2. With 3 bases clipped from V and 2 bases from J, the junction kept 6 bases outside the gene matches. The CDR3 contains 15 residues. CDR1 and CDR2 from the germline V gene are DFQATT and SNEGSKA (reference sequence). Here the CDR3 reads CSASRVAGATDTQYF. CDR3 coding DNA: TGCAGTGCTAGCAGGGTAGCGGGGGCCACAGATACGCAGTATTTT.

This clonotype was picked up a small number of times. The chain couples TRBV7-9 to TRBJ2-5; D may be TRBD2 (6 bases). V was trimmed by 5 bases and J by 4 bases, leaving 14 bases between them. CDR1 and CDR2 (germline): SEHNR, FQNEAQ (reference sequence). The CDR3 contains 14 residues. CDR3 in amino acids: CASSAIGGGETQYF. In DNA, the CDR3 is TGTGCCAGCAGCGCAATCGGGGGAGGAGAGACCCAGTACTTC.

At least ten counts were recorded for this clonotype. The chain uses TRBV7-2 and TRBJ2-3, with 13 bases identical to TRBD2. Germline V CDR1 and CDR2: SGHTA, FQGNSA. V was clipped by 5 bases and J by 4 bases; unmatched bases: 3. The CDR3 is 15 amino acids. The CDR3 region has the DNA TGTGCCAGCAGCCCAACTAGCGGGGGGGCAGATACGCAGTATTTT. This encodes CASSPTSGGADTQYF.

The chain is built from TRBV4-3 and TRBJ2-3, with TRBD1 matching 7 bases. The CDR3 sequence is 17 residues long. Germline CDR1 is LGHNA and CDR2 is YSLEER. V was clipped by 1 base and J by 5 bases; unmatched bases: 12. The CDR3 DNA reads TGCGCCAGCAGCCAAGTTTTCGGGACAGAGGGTGAAGATACGCAGTATTTT. It encodes CASSQVFGTEGEDTQYF.

This chain uses TRBV6-5 with TRBJ1-4; D is unclear. The V end was cut by 5 bases, the J end by 10 bases, with 11 bases between. The CDR3 extends over 12 amino acids. Germline CDR1 MNHEY, CDR2 SVGAGI. Written as DNA, the CDR3 is TGTGCCAGCAGTCCGGACCGGGCAAAACTGTTTTTT. It translates to CASSPDRAKLFF.

This clonotype appeared many times. The V call is TRBV4-3, the J call TRBJ2-7, with 9 bases fitting TRBD2. The CDR3 is 17 residues long. CDR1 and CDR2 from the germline V gene are LGHNA and YSLEER. Trimming removed 0 bases from V and 4 bases from J; junction bases left unmatched: 10. The CDR3 DNA sequence: TGCGCCAGCAGCCAAGATCTGGTAGCGGGAGACTCTTACGAGCAGTACTTC. Encoded protein: CASSQDLVAGDSYEQYF.

This clonotype was picked up a small number of times. The V call is TRBV6-5, the J call TRBJ1-5; D is undetermined. Germline loops: CDR1 MNHEY, CDR2 SVGAGI. The CDR3 has 15 residues. The V gene lost 1 base and the J gene lost 1 base, with 8 bases spanning the gap. CDR3 sequence (DNA): TGTGCCAGCAGTTACTTCCAGGAAAGCAATCAGCCCCAGCATTTT. This sequence encodes CASSYFQESNQPQHF.

This clonotype showed up many times. The genes are TRBV28 and TRBJ2-1, with 9 nucleotides matching TRBD1. The CDR3 has 14 amino acids. Germline CDR1 MDHEN, CDR2 SYDVKM. After removal of 5 bases from V and 4 bases from J, the junction contained 3 bases not matched to a gene. CDR3 loop: CASSRTGEYNEQFF. As DNA, the CDR3 is TGTGCCAGCAGTCGGACAGGGGAGTACAATGAGCAGTTCTTC.

The sample holds a few counts of this clonotype. The chain carries TRBV12-3 or TRBV12-4 and TRBJ2-1; 10 bases match TRBD1. CDR3 length equals 14 residues. V gave up 6 bases and J gave up 5 bases; unmatched junction bases: 4. The CDR3 coding sequence is TGTGCCAGCAGGCGGACAGGGGGTAACAATGAGCAGTTCTTC. Translation gives CASRRTGGNNEQFF.

As concerns this clonotype: This may be a read error: a much more frequent sequence differs by one nucleotide. The chain recombines TRBV12-3 or TRBV12-4 with TRBJ2-1; perhaps TRBD1 as D (5 bases). This CDR3 is built from 15 residues. CDR3 in DNA: TGTGCCGGCAGTTTTCTAAGGGGAATGGACAATGAGCAGTTCTTC. Translation gives CAGSFLRGMDNEQFF.

This clonotype was detected only a few times. The V and J genes are TRBV5-5 and TRBJ1-2, with 11 bases lining up with TRBD1. In germline, CDR1 is SGHKS, CDR2 YYEKEE (reference sequence). J lost 1 base, V lost 4 bases, and 3 bases had no gene match. The CDR3 totals 15 residues. In DNA, the CDR3 is TGTGCCAGCAGCAGGGGACAGGGGGGTAACTATGGCTACACCTTC. Translation: CASSRGQGGNYGYTF.